These 24 T cell receptor beta chains originate from one sample sequenced in a study of CD8 T cells in ankylosing spondylitis. These receptors are not linked to any known antigen. General study results and limits: Seven to nine highly homologous variants formed a TCR beta motif that appeared characteristic of ankylosing spondylitis blood.

Using its own MiXCR run on the 5' RACE reads, TCRdb lists one record per CDR3 protein. The repertoire holds about 800,000 distinct CDR3 sequences, about 11% seen once, with approximately 0.51% in the top ten. Sequenced: blood, either unsorted or a sorted T cell fraction (not recorded which). The receptors shown here come from a male donor with ankylosing spondylitis.

This clonotype has a handful of counts. The rearrangement uses TRBV7-2 and TRBJ2-3; D is unresolved. V lost 8 bases, J lost 1 base, and 7 bases lay in between. The germline V gene encodes CDR1 SGHTA and CDR2 FQGNSA. The CDR3 is 12 residues long. For the CDR3, the DNA is TGTGCCAGCGGCACCGGCACAGATACGCAGTATTTT. Translated: CASGTGTDTQYF.

The chain recombines TRBV7-9 with TRBJ2-1, with 7 bases matching TRBD2. This CDR3 region has 16 residues. In germline, CDR1 is SEHNR, CDR2 FQNEAQ (reference sequence). J was trimmed by 6 bases and V by 1 base; bases with no gene match: 9. The CDR3 region is CASSLVITSVSNEQFF. CDR3 DNA sequence: TGTGCCAGCAGCTTAGTGATAACTAGCGTTTCCAATGAGCAGTTCTTC.

This clonotype was seen more than once but under ten times. The chain combines TRBV12-3 or TRBV12-4 with TRBJ1-1; D is ambiguous. The CDR3 has 13 amino acids. Trimming removed 6 bases from V and 0 bases from J, with 8 bases in between. This chain's CDR3 is CASRPGLNTEAFF. The CDR3 DNA reads as TGTGCCAGCAGGCCTGGACTGAACACTGAAGCTTTCTTT.

V is TRBV7-2 and J is TRBJ1-1; no clear D. CDR1 SGHTA and CDR2 FQGNSA come from the germline V gene. The CDR3 contains 14 residues. The V end was cut by 2 bases, the J end by 4 bases, with 11 bases between. CDR3 sequence: CASSLKWQSTEAFF. CDR3 bases: TGTGCCAGCAGCTTAAAGTGGCAGAGCACTGAAGCTTTCTTT.

The chain combines TRBV4-1 with TRBJ2-5, with D perhaps TRBD1 (7 bases). The CDR3 is made up of 18 amino acids. CDR1 and CDR2 from the germline V gene are MGHRA and YSYEKL. V lost 0 bases and J lost 1, with 18 bases in between. The CDR3 bases are TGCGCCAGCAGCCAAGATCGTAGTGGGGGGACAGTCCAAGAGACCCAGTACTTC. It yields the protein CASSQDRSGGTVQETQYF.

The V call is TRBV3-1, the J call TRBJ2-7, with D perhaps TRBD2 (5 bases). Germline V lookup: CDR1 LGHDT, CDR2 YNNKEL (reference sequence). The CDR3 is 12 residues long. The ends were cut back, 3 bases at V and 7 bases at J, with 10 bases in the middle. CDR3 residues: CASSQRSGEQYF. The DNA of the CDR3 is TGTGCCAGCAGCCAGCGCTCGGGGGAGCAGTACTTC.

This clonotype was detected a few times. This chain joins TRBV7-2 and TRBJ1-6; D is unclear. V lost 5 bases and J lost 10, with 15 bases in between. This CDR3 region has 14 residues. CDR1 and CDR2 (germline): SGHTA, FQGNSA. The DNA for the CDR3 is TGTGCCAGCAGCACCGAGGGCGGGTACTCACCCCTCCACTTT. As protein: CASSTEGGYSPLHF.

This chain connects TRBV9 to TRBJ2-7, with TRBD2 matching 8 bases. Looked up from germline, CDR1 is SGDLS and CDR2 is YYNGEE. CDR3 length equals 16 residues. The junction had 12 bases not matched to a gene; V was cut back by 4 bases and J by 3 bases. The CDR3: CASSPYAGGGLYEQYF. In nucleotides, the CDR3 is TGTGCCAGCAGCCCCTACGCCGGGGGGGGCCTCTACGAGCAGTACTTC.

The table lists this clonotype with many counts. V gene TRBV20-1 combines with J gene TRBJ2-5; a possible D gene is TRBD1 (5 bases). Looked up from germline, CDR1 is DFQATT and CDR2 is SNEGSKA (reference sequence). V was cut by 4 bases and J by 1 base, with 7 bases left in between. This CDR3 has 12 residues. CDR3 coding DNA: TGCAGTGCTACGACAGTCCAAGAGACCCAGTACTTC. Translation gives CSATTVQETQYF.

This clonotype was detected a few times. This chain uses TRBV3-1 with TRBJ2-3; 9 bases align to TRBD2. V shed 1 base and J 7 bases; nucleotides not matched to a gene: 6. This CDR3 is 15 amino acids long. The germline gives CDR1 LGHDT, CDR2 YNNKEL (reference sequence). Here the CDR3 reads CASSQVAGVTYTQYF. DNA for the CDR3: TGTGCCAGCAGCCAAGTAGCGGGGGTGACATATACGCAGTATTTT.

This clonotype was picked up a small number of times. V usage is TRBV7-2 and J usage is TRBJ2-7; TRBD2 is a possible D gene (6 bases). Trimming stripped 1 base from V and 4 bases from J, with 11 bases between. Germline loops: CDR1 SGHTA, CDR2 FQGNSA. This CDR3 has 14 amino acids. CDR3 residues: CASSLGLSGYEQYF. CDR3 DNA: TGTGCCAGCAGCTTAGGACTCAGCGGGTACGAGCAGTACTTC.

The rearrangement links TRBV24-1 to TRBJ2-3; 10 bases match TRBD2. The V gene end was trimmed by 3 bases and the J gene end by 5 bases; junction bases not matched to a gene: 4. Germline V gene lookup returns CDR1 KGHDR and CDR2 SFDVKD. CDR3 size: 15 residues. DNA of the CDR3: TGTGCCACCAGTGATCCACGGACTAGCGGAGATACGCAGTATTTT. Translating it yields CATSDPRTSGDTQYF.

The chain carries TRBV12-3 or TRBV12-4 and TRBJ1-2, with D possibly TRBD1 on 5 matching bases. The CDR3 extends over 15 amino acids. V lost 4 bases and J lost 5, with 17 bases in between. The CDR3 DNA sequence: TGTGCCAGCAGTTACTCGGACGTGGGACCTTATGGCTACACCTTC. Translation: CASSYSDVGPYGYTF.

The chain has TRBV4-2 and TRBJ2-7, with 8 bases lining up with TRBD1. V trimming: 2 bases; J trimming: 1 base; junction bases outside the gene matches: 7. Germline V gene lookup returns CDR1 LGHNA and CDR2 YNFKEQ. CDR3 length equals 16 residues. The CDR3 nucleotides are TGTGCCAGCAGCCAACGTTACGGACAGGGTTCCTACGAGCAGTACTTC. Protein product: CASSQRYGQGSYEQYF.

A few counts support this clonotype. The gene calls are TRBV20-1 and TRBJ1-1, with D tentatively TRBD1 (6 bases). V lost 6 bases and J 1 base, leaving 15 bases between the germline ends. The CDR3 consists of 14 residues. CDR1 and CDR2 (germline): DFQATT, SNEGSKA (reference sequence). CDR3: CSARDTGGNTEAFF. The CDR3 DNA is TGCAGTGCGAGGGACACCGGGGGGAACACTGAAGCTTTCTTT.

The table lists this clonotype with a few counts. This rearrangement joins TRBV4-3 to TRBJ2-2; 10 nucleotides align to TRBD2. Germline CDR1 is LGHNA and CDR2 is YSLEER. The length of the CDR3 is 15 residues. J lost 4 bases, V lost 5 bases, and 4 bases had no gene match. The CDR3 loop reads CASSDLAGVTGELFF. DNA of the CDR3: TGCGCCAGCAGCGACCTAGCGGGAGTCACCGGGGAGCTGTTTTTT.

This clonotype was counted a few times. The chain recombines TRBV5-1 with TRBJ2-7, with 8 bases matching TRBD2. The J segment lost 5 bases and the V segment lost 0 bases, leaving 4 bases of the junction unmatched. This CDR3 spans 14 amino acids. Germline V gene sequence: CDR1 SGHRS, CDR2 YFSETQ. CDR3 in amino acids: CASSLVSGRNEQYF. Written as DNA, the CDR3 is TGCGCCAGCAGCTTGGTAAGCGGGAGAAACGAGCAGTACTTC.

This clonotype was detected ten times or more. This chain uses TRBV4-2 with TRBJ2-5, with D perhaps matching TRBD1 (6 bases). The germline CDR1 and CDR2 sequences are LGHNA and YNFKEQ. The V and J ends lost 2 bases and 2 bases respectively, with 15 bases between them. The length of the CDR3 is 16 residues. The CDR3 spells CASSQFSWGTQETQYF. CDR3 coding DNA: TGTGCCAGCAGCCAATTTTCGTGGGGGACACAAGAGACCCAGTACTTC.

The gene calls are TRBV20-1 and TRBJ2-7; 7 bases are shared with TRBD2. This CDR3 has 11 residues. Losses at the gene ends were 5 bases for V and 6 bases for J; bases not matched to a gene: 4. Germline V gives CDR1 DFQATT, CDR2 SNEGSKA (reference sequence). The CDR3 nucleotides read TGCAGTGCTCTACGGGGGGTCGAGCAGTACTTC. Protein: CSALRGVEQYF.

The chain employs TRBV10-2 and TRBJ2-3; 12 bases are a match to TRBD2. CDR1 WSHSY and CDR2 SAAADI come from the germline V gene. The CDR3 extends over 15 amino acids. J was trimmed by 4 bases and V by 6 bases; bases with no gene match: 5. Here the CDR3 reads CASRGLAGRADTQYF. In nucleotides, the CDR3 is TGCGCCAGCAGAGGACTAGCGGGGAGAGCAGATACGCAGTATTTT.

This clonotype has a count of ten or more. The V gene is TRBV7-2, the J gene TRBJ2-7, with 9 bases lining up with TRBD1. The CDR3 has 15 residues. In germline, CDR1 is SGHTA, CDR2 FQGNSA. Losses at the gene ends were 3 bases for V and 0 bases for J; bases not matched to a gene: 3. CDR3 in DNA: TGTGCCAGCAGCTTGACAGGGGGGACCTCCTACGAGCAGTACTTC. Protein product: CASSLTGGTSYEQYF. The complete variable domain, with remaining parts taken from reference TRBV7-2 and TRBJ2-7, reads GAGVSQSPSNKVTEKGKDVELRCDPISGHTALYWYRQSLGQGLEFLIYFQGNSAPDKSGLPSDRFSAERTGGSVSTLTIQRTQQEDSAVYLCASSLTGGTSYEQYFGPGTRLTVT.

The V gene is TRBV10-3, the J gene TRBJ1-1; 7 nucleotides line up with TRBD1. CDR1 and CDR2 (germline): ENHRY, SYGVKD. V gave up 4 bases and J gave up 5 bases; unmatched junction bases: 4. The CDR3 has 13 residues. This CDR3 reads CAISGQGETEAFF. Written as DNA, the CDR3 is TGTGCCATCAGTGGGCAGGGGGAGACTGAAGCTTTCTTT.

This clonotype has a count of ten or more. J is TRBJ2-1 and V is TRBV7-6; D is ambiguous. The CDR3 covers 14 residues. V dropped 0 bases and J dropped 5 bases, with 8 bases sitting between them. Germline CDR1 reads SGHVS; CDR2 reads FNYEAQ. The DNA for the CDR3 is TGTGCCAGCAGCTTAGCGGGAACTAACAATGAGCAGTTCTTC. This translates into CASSLAGTNNEQFF.

This clonotype has only a few counts. The chain couples TRBV28 to TRBJ2-7, with D possibly TRBD2 on 6 matching bases. Trimming left V 3 bases short and J 3 bases short, with 12 bases between. The germline gives CDR1 MDHEN, CDR2 SYDVKM. This CDR3 has 14 amino acids. CDR3 sequence reads: CASSFHGRNYEQYF. The DNA of the CDR3 is TGTGCCAGCAGTTTTCACGGGAGAAACTACGAGCAGTACTTC.